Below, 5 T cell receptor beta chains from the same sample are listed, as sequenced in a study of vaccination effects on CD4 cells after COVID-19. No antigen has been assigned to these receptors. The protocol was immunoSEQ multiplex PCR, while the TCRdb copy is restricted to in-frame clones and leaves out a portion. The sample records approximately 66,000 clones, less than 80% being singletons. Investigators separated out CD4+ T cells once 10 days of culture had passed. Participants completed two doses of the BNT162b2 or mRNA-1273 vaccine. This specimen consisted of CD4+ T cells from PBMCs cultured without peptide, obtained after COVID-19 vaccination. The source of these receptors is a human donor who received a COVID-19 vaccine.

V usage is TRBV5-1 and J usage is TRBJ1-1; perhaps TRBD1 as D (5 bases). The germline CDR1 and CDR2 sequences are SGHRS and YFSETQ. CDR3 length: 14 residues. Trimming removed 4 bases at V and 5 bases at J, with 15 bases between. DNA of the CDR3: TGCGCCAGCAGCCTTTCGGACATTCGGACTGAAGCTTTCTTT. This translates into CASSLSDIRTEAFF.

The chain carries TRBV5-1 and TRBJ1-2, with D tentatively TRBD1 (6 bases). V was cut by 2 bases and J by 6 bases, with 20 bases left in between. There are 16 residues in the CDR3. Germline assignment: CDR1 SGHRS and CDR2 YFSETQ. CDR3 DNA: TGCGCCAGCAGCTTCGGCAGGGGCACACTAGTGGATGGCTACACCTTC. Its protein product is CASSFGRGTLVDGYTF.

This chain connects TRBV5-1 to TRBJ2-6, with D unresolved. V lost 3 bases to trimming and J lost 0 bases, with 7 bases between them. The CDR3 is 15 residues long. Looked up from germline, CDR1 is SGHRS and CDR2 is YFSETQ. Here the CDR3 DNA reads TGCGCCAGCAGCTCAAAATTCTCTGGGGCCAACGTCCTGACTTTC. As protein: CASSSKFSGANVLTF. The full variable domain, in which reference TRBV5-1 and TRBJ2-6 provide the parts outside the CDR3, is KAGVTQTPRYLIKTRGQQVTLSCSPISGHRSVSWYQQTPGQGLQFLFEYFSETQRNKGNFPGRFSGRQFSNSRSEMNVSTLELGDSALYLCASSSKFSGANVLTFGAGSRLTVL.

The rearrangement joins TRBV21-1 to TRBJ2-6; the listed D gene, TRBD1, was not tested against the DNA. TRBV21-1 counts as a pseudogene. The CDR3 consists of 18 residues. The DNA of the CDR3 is TGTGCCAGCAGCAGTACAGGGGAGCCGAACTCTGGGGCCAACGTCCTGACTTTC. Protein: CASSSTGEPNSGANVLTF.

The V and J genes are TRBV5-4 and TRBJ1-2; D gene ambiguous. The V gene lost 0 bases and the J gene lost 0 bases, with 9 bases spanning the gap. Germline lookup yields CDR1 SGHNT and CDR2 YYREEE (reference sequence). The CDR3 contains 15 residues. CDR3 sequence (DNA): TGTGCCAGCAGCTTGGACCAGTCAGCTAACTATGGCTACACCTTC. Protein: CASSLDQSANYGYTF.